Presented here are 27 T cell receptor beta chains from one specimen sequenced in a study of cytomegalovirus exposure and HLA in healthy donors. Use of 60 Vbeta and 13 Jbeta primers characterized the PCR. Clones were sequenced by immunoSEQ multiplex PCR, and TCRdb holds only the in-frame ones, with some missing. The repertoire consists of roughly 180,000 clones, with less than 90% occurring once and the leading ten covering 0.95% to 1.3%. The sample was PBMCs. The source is a man aged 30 to 45 in good health and CMV-seronegative.

This clone was counted between two and nine times. The chain recombines TRBV7-9 with TRBJ2-2; D uncertain. The germline V gene has CDR1 SEHNR and CDR2 FQNEAQ (reference sequence). This CDR3 comprises 18 residues. Trimming took 5 bases from V and 5 from J, leaving 24 bases between them. The CDR3 region is CASSPNRSLTRLTGELFF. The CDR3 DNA is TGTGCCAGCAGCCCCAATAGGTCCCTGACGAGACTTACCGGGGAGCTGTTTTTT.

The CDR3 DNA is TGTGCCAGCAGCCAAACAGGGGTAGCGGGGGTTTACAATGAGCAGTTCTTC. Translated, it gives CASSQTGVAGVYNEQFF. The V and J genes are TRBV27 and TRBJ2-1; 9 nucleotides agree with TRBD2. In germline, CDR1 is MNHEY, CDR2 SMNVEV (reference sequence). The CDR3 sequence is 17 residues long. The trim removed 6 bases at V and 4 bases at J, leaving 13 bases unmatched.

The chain recombines TRBV28 with TRBJ2-1, with 12 bases identical to TRBD2. The CDR3 is made up of 18 amino acids. The J segment lost 4 bases and the V segment lost 2 bases, leaving 9 bases of the junction unmatched. The V gene's germline CDR1 is MDHEN and CDR2 SYDVKM. Written as DNA, the CDR3 is TGTGCCAGCAGTTTAGGGCTAGCGGGGGGGCCACGGTACAATGAGCAGTTCTTC. This sequence encodes CASSLGLAGGPRYNEQFF.

This clone appeared a single time. V is TRBV5-1 and J is TRBJ2-5; D ambiguous. The V gene lost 4 bases and the J gene lost 0 bases, with 4 bases spanning the gap. The CDR3 loop spans 12 amino acids. The germline V gene encodes CDR1 SGHRS and CDR2 YFSETQ. The CDR3 region is CASSRDQETQYF. The CDR3 bases are TGCGCCAGCAGCAGAGACCAAGAGACCCAGTACTTC.

This sequence joins TRBV5-4 and TRBJ2-5; D uncertain. The DNA end is more similar to TRBJ2-7, so the J call may be wrong. Germline CDR1 and CDR2: SGHNT and YYREEE (reference sequence). This CDR3 has 14 amino acids. Here the CDR3 reads CASSLAWAMGEQYF. The CDR3 bases are TGTGCCAGCAGCTTGGCCTGGGCCATGGGCGAGCAGTACTTC.

The chain uses TRBV28 and TRBJ1-6, with D possibly TRBD1 on 6 matching bases. This CDR3 contains 13 residues. V lost 6 bases to trimming and J lost 9 bases, with 12 bases between them. Per germline, CDR1 MDHEN and CDR2 SYDVKM. This CDR3 is CASSPTGFSPLHF. CDR3 coding DNA: TGTGCCAGCAGCCCAACAGGGTTTTCACCCCTCCACTTT.

The chain employs TRBV5-1 and TRBJ1-1; 7 positions match TRBD1. CDR3 length: 13 amino acids. Germline lookup yields CDR1 SGHRS and CDR2 YFSETQ. The junction had 8 bases not matched to a gene; V was cut back by 4 bases and J by 8 bases. CDR3 protein: CASSADRAGEAFF. Here the CDR3 DNA reads TGCGCCAGCAGCGCCGACAGGGCTGGGGAAGCTTTCTTT.

This clone was observed a handful of times. The J gene is TRBJ2-1, the V gene TRBV10-1; TRBD1 matches 10 bases. Per the germline V gene, CDR1 is WNHNN and CDR2 is SYGVQD (reference sequence). V trimming: 6 bases; J trimming: 8 bases; junction bases outside the gene matches: 13. This CDR3 region has 16 residues. CDR3 loop: CASRPNPGQGIDEQFF. The CDR3 bases are TGCGCCAGCAGACCAAACCCGGGACAGGGGATTGATGAGCAGTTCTTC.

The J gene is TRBJ2-5, the V gene TRBV7-8, with no clear D. CDR3 length: 12 residues. Deletions cut 5 bases from V and 3 bases from J, with 7 bases between. The germline V gene has CDR1 SGHVS and CDR2 FQNEAQ. The CDR3 DNA is TGTGCCAGCAGCCCCTATGAAGAGACCCAGTACTTC. It specifies CASSPYEETQYF.

The chain has TRBV28 and TRBJ1-2; a weak D match, TRBD1 (5 bases). Germline lookup yields CDR1 MDHEN and CDR2 SYDVKM. V was cut by 3 bases and J by 3 bases, with 8 bases left in between. This CDR3 has 13 residues. This chain's CDR3 is CASSLGPDYGYTF. The CDR3 DNA reads as TGTGCCAGCAGTTTGGGGCCAGACTATGGCTACACCTTC.

The CDR3 spells CASSFGDRNEQFF. CDR3 sequence (DNA): TGTGCCAGCAGTTTTGGGGACAGGAATGAGCAGTTCTTC. The genes are TRBV27 and TRBJ2-1, with 8 bases that match TRBD1. Looked up from germline, CDR1 is MNHEY and CDR2 is SMNVEV (reference sequence). This CDR3 spans 13 amino acids. V was pared by 3 bases and J by 7 bases, with 2 bases of the junction left unmatched.

The rearrangement links TRBV29-1 to TRBJ2-3; 9 nucleotides match TRBD1. Germline CDR1 SQVTM, CDR2 ANQGSEA. The CDR3 has 13 residues. J was trimmed by 3 bases and V by 7 bases; bases with no gene match: 5. The DNA of the CDR3 is TGCAGCGCCCGGGACAGGGCAACAGATACGCAGTATTTT. It is translated as CSARDRATDTQYF.

The chain links TRBV28 to TRBJ1-1; possible D gene TRBD1, 6 bases. V shed 10 bases and J shed 3 bases, with 15 bases lying between them. The CDR3 spans 13 residues. The germline gives CDR1 MDHEN, CDR2 SYDVKM. The DNA for the CDR3 is TGTGCCATTCGCAGGGGTGGGGACACTGAAGCTTTCTTT. It is translated as CAIRRGGDTEAFF.

J is TRBJ1-5 and V is TRBV28, with TRBD1 as a possible D gene (6 bases). The CDR3 is 16 amino acids. From germline, CDR1 is MDHEN and CDR2 SYDVKM. Trimming left V 10 bases short and J 0 bases short, with 19 bases between. The CDR3 DNA reads as TGTGCCACCAGATCCGGGACAAGGGTTAGCAATCAGCCCCAGCATTTT. Residues: CATRSGTRVSNQPQHF.

This chain uses TRBV6-1 with TRBJ2-7; 7 bases are a match to TRBD1. Germline V gene data show CDR1 as MNHNS and CDR2 as SASEGT. V shed 1 base, J shed 3 bases, and the junction held 3 bases outside the gene matches. The CDR3 runs 14 residues. The CDR3 sequence is CASSEVQGVYEQYF. The CDR3 region has the DNA TGTGCCAGCAGTGAAGTTCAGGGGGTCTACGAGCAGTACTTC.

CDR3 sequence: CAWSHSGGLANTIYF. DNA for the CDR3: TGTGCCTGGAGTCATAGTGGAGGGCTAGCAAACACCATATATTTT. This chain joins TRBV30 and TRBJ1-3; no definite D call. CDR1 and CDR2 (germline): GTSNPN, SVGIG (reference sequence). The CDR3 sequence is 15 residues long. V dropped 2 bases and J dropped 6 bases, with 17 bases sitting between them.

The rearrangement joins TRBV27 to TRBJ1-2; 10 bases match TRBD1. Per germline, CDR1 MNHEY and CDR2 SMNVEV (reference sequence). The V gene end was trimmed by 2 bases and the J gene end by 7 bases; junction bases not matched to a gene: 13. CDR3 length: 17 residues. The CDR3 DNA follows: TGTGCCAGCAGTTTACGGCGCACCGGGACAGGGGCTCCTGGCTACACCTTC. Amino acids: CASSLRRTGTGAPGYTF.

J is TRBJ1-1 and V is TRBV5-1, with a possible D match to TRBD1 (5 bases). The CDR3 sequence is 15 residues long. V shed 1 base and J shed 3 bases, with 13 bases lying between them. Germline CDR1 and CDR2: SGHRS and YFSETQ. The CDR3 DNA is TGCGCCAGCAGCTTGCCCGACAGTATCTACACTGAAGCTTTCTTT. Its translation is CASSLPDSIYTEAFF.

V usage is TRBV5-1 and J usage is TRBJ2-1; D unclear. Trimming cost V 2 bases and J 2 bases, with 11 bases left between them. CDR1 is SGHRS and CDR2 is YFSETQ in the germline V gene. CDR3 length: 15 amino acids. The CDR3 region has the DNA TGCGCCAGCAGCTTCGGTTCGCCGACCTACAATGAGCAGTTCTTC. Translation gives CASSFGSPTYNEQFF.

The chain carries TRBV9 and TRBJ1-2; D remains ambiguous. This CDR3 spans 16 amino acids. The germline gives CDR1 SGDLS, CDR2 YYNGEE. V gave up 0 bases and J gave up 4 bases, with 16 bases separating them. CDR3 DNA: TGTGCCAGCAGCGTAGGGGGAAGCCGGGGATTCTATGGCTACACCTTC. Translating gives CASSVGGSRGFYGYTF.

The chain carries TRBV5-1 and TRBJ2-5; 9 nucleotides align to TRBD2. Unmatched junction bases numbered 9, after V lost 4 bases and J lost 5 bases. CDR1 and CDR2 (germline): SGHRS, YFSETQ. The CDR3 sequence is 15 residues long. The CDR3 DNA follows: TGCGCCAGCAGCGCGGGGCTAGCGGGAAGGGAGACCCAGTACTTC. Its translation is CASSAGLAGRETQYF.

The chain joins TRBV6-4 to TRBJ2-1; TRBD2 aligns across 15 bases. The J segment lost 5 bases and the V segment lost 6 bases, leaving 14 bases of the junction unmatched. The CDR3 consists of 19 residues. Germline V gene sequence: CDR1 MRHNA, CDR2 SNTAGT. The CDR3 protein is CASSRLGLAGGQAHNEQFF. CDR3 coding DNA: TGTGCCAGCAGCCGCCTGGGACTAGCGGGGGGTCAAGCCCACAATGAGCAGTTCTTC.

The CDR3 bases are TGCGCCAGCAGCCGTAGGGCCGGGACAGGGAGTCCAGATACGCAGTATTTT. Its translation is CASSRRAGTGSPDTQYF. This sequence joins TRBV5-1 and TRBJ2-3; TRBD1 agrees at 9 bases. The CDR3 sequence is 17 residues long. Losses at the gene ends were 4 bases for V and 4 bases for J; bases not matched to a gene: 13. Looked up from germline, CDR1 is SGHRS and CDR2 is YFSETQ. Full variable domain (missing parts from reference TRBV5-1 and TRBJ2-3): KAGVTQTPRYLIKTRGQQVTLSCSPISGHRSVSWYQQTPGQGLQFLFEYFSETQRNKGNFPGRFSGRQFSNSRSEMNVSTLELGDSALYLCASSRRAGTGSPDTQYFGPGTRLTVL.

CDR3 in DNA: TGTGCCAGGTCGAACATTCAGTACTTC. This translates into CARSNIQYF. The rearrangement joins TRBV27 to TRBJ2-4, with unresolved D. Germline V CDR1 and CDR2: MNHEY, SMNVEV (reference sequence). This CDR3 has 9 residues. The V end was cut by 9 bases, the J end by 7 bases, with 4 bases between.

As for this clone: This same CDR3 is encoded by further DNA sequences in the sample. The gene calls are TRBV2 and TRBJ1-2; tentatively, D is TRBD1 (6 bases). This CDR3 contains 14 residues. Germline CDR1 is SNHLY and CDR2 is FYNNEI. V was pared by 6 bases and J by 5 bases, with 16 bases between. The CDR3 spells CASRAGAGGYGYTF. The CDR3 DNA sequence: TGTGCCAGCAGAGCGGGGGCTGGGGGTTATGGCTACACCTTC.

This clone turned up a few times. This sequence joins TRBV7-2 and TRBJ2-7; TRBD2 aligns across 10 bases. The CDR3 contains 16 residues. V lost 5 bases and J lost 4; bases outside the gene matches: 11. Germline V gives CDR1 SGHTA, CDR2 FQGNSA. Written as DNA, the CDR3 is TGTGCCAGCAGCCCCACCCAACTAGCGGGATCTTACGAGCAGTACTTC. It translates to CASSPTQLAGSYEQYF.

The V call is TRBV11-2, the J call TRBJ1-1; D gene uncertain. CDR3 size: 16 residues. Germline lookup yields CDR1 SGHAT and CDR2 FQNNGV. Deletions cut 6 bases from V and 5 bases from J, with 22 bases between. CDR3 in amino acids: CASRSLPGGRGTEAFF. In DNA, the CDR3 is TGTGCCAGCAGATCTCTCCCCGGAGGAAGAGGGACTGAAGCTTTCTTT.